This TCR beta chain was sequenced for a study of cytomegalovirus exposure and HLA in healthy donors. Overall study findings and caveats: A later analysis found common viral pathogens apparently linked to several of the most significant clusters.

This CDR3 has 13 amino acids. Trimming took off 3 bases at V and 9 bases at J, with 15 bases between the two ends. Germline V gene data show CDR1 as MNHNS and CDR2 as SASEGT. As for this clone: The antigen remains unidentified.

60 Vbeta and 13 Jbeta primers were used in PCR. Data came from immunoSEQ multiplex PCR; TCRdb stores just in-frame clones and leaves some out. The sample gives about 89,000 clones, roughly 85% of which show up once; 7.4% is in the top ten. Material: PBMCs. The chain employs TRBV6-1 and TRBJ2-7, with D possibly being TRBD2 (5 bases). The TCR sequence derives from a middle-aged man in good health and CMV-seropositive. The CDR3 nucleotides are TGTGCCAGCAGTGATGGGCTAGCCCGCGGGCAGTACTTC. It yields the protein CASSDGLARGQYF.